The 14 T cell receptor beta chains below were found in one sample sequenced in a study of blood T cell repertoires in COVID-19. Generated by immunoSEQ multiplex PCR, the TCRdb table keeps only in-frame clones and is missing some. The sample has roughly 190,000 clones, more than 75% seen once. What was sequenced was peripheral blood. The receptors come from a man in his forties or fifties with active or convalescent COVID-19.

This sequence joins TRBV6-6 and TRBJ2-2, with D possibly TRBD2 on 6 matching bases. This CDR3 spans 17 amino acids. Deletions cut 5 bases from V and 1 base from J, with 17 bases between. Germline CDR1 is MNHNY and CDR2 is SVGAGI (reference sequence). The CDR3 DNA sequence: TGTGCCAGCAGTCCCGCGGGACCGATGGTGAACACCGGGGAGCTGTTTTTT. It specifies CASSPAGPMVNTGELFF.

This clone appeared once. The chain recombines TRBV10-3 with TRBJ2-1, with 9 bases matching TRBD1. The CDR3 extends over 16 amino acids. J lost 7 bases, V lost 7 bases, and 14 bases had no gene match. Germline values: CDR1 ENHRY, CDR2 SYGVKD. The CDR3 sequence: CAITEASGTGRNEQFF. CDR3 sequence (DNA): TGTGCCATCACCGAAGCCTCCGGGACAGGGAGGAATGAGCAGTTCTTC.

The chain employs TRBV7-2 and TRBJ1-3; the D is unclear. The CDR3 length is 15 residues. Trimming removed 5 bases from V and 4 bases from J, with 15 bases in between. Germline V gene lookup returns CDR1 SGHTA and CDR2 FQGNSA. CDR3 sequence: CASSPPLGSGNTIYF. The DNA for the CDR3 is TGTGCCAGCAGCCCCCCCCTCGGGTCAGGAAACACCATATATTTT.

The chain recombines TRBV14 with TRBJ2-1; D is possibly TRBD1 (5 bases). The CDR3 has 14 residues. Germline loops: CDR1 SGHDN, CDR2 FVKESK. V was clipped by 1 base and J by 8 bases, with 12 bases between them. In nucleotides, the CDR3 is TGTGCCAGCAGCCAAGTATCAGGGCTGGATGAGCAGTTCTTC. Translated: CASSQVSGLDEQFF.

The chain is built from TRBV4-2 and TRBJ2-2; TRBD2 matches 8 bases. V lost 1 base, J lost 7 bases, and 2 bases stayed unmatched. The length of the CDR3 is 14 residues. CDR1 is LGHNA, CDR2 YNFKEQ, per germline. CDR3 in amino acids: CASSQAGGLGELFF. The CDR3 DNA is TGTGCCAGCAGCCAAGCGGGGGGGCTCGGGGAGCTGTTTTTT.

The chain uses TRBV24-1 and TRBJ1-1, with D maybe TRBD1 (6 bases). CDR1 is KGHDR, CDR2 SFDVKD, per germline. This CDR3 is 14 amino acids long. The V end was cut by 5 bases, the J end by 10 bases, with 19 bases between. CDR3: CATSVPQGPNGAFF. The CDR3 nucleotides read TGTGCCACCAGTGTCCCACAGGGTCCCAACGGAGCTTTCTTT.

This chain uses TRBV4-2 with TRBJ2-2, with D possibly matching TRBD1 (5 bases). CDR1 is LGHNA and CDR2 is YNFKEQ in the germline V gene. V was trimmed by 2 bases and J by 3 bases, leaving 7 bases between them. CDR3 length: 14 amino acids. The DNA for the CDR3 is TGTGCCAGCAGCCAACAACAGGACACCGGGGAGCTGTTTTTT. Its protein product is CASSQQQDTGELFF.

CDR3 sequence reads: CASSASNRGRWTEAFF. CDR3 nucleotides: TGTGCCAGCAGCGCAAGCAACAGGGGGAGGTGGACTGAAGCTTTCTTT. The rearrangement joins TRBV27 to TRBJ1-1; 8 nucleotides agree with TRBD1. Germline CDR1 reads MNHEY; CDR2 reads SMNVEV (reference sequence). The CDR3 totals 16 residues. V gave up 6 bases and J gave up 5 bases; unmatched junction bases: 14.

This sequence joins TRBV7-9 and TRBJ2-7; tentative D call: TRBD2 (5 bases). Germline values: CDR1 SEHNR, CDR2 FQNEAQ (reference sequence). Trimming pared 7 bases from V and 1 base from J, leaving 17 bases between. The CDR3 runs 15 residues. The CDR3 loop is CASTSRAGLSYEQYF. DNA of the CDR3: TGTGCCAGCACCTCGAGGGCGGGTCTATCCTACGAGCAGTACTTC.

The chain recombines TRBV7-9 with TRBJ2-2; D gene uncertain. CDR1 SEHNR and CDR2 FQNEAQ come from the germline V gene (reference sequence). The CDR3 contains 14 residues. Trimming removed 2 bases at V and 1 base at J, with 5 bases between. The CDR3 protein is CASSLTVNTGELFF. The CDR3 DNA reads TGTGCCAGCAGCTTAACAGTGAACACCGGGGAGCTGTTTTTT.

The chain has TRBV7-2 and TRBJ1-2; D ambiguous. CDR3 length: 14 residues. The germline gives CDR1 SGHTA, CDR2 FQGNSA. Trimming left V 1 base short and J 8 bases short, with 14 bases between. The CDR3 DNA is TGTGCCAGCAGCTTAGTAACGGCAGGATGGGGCTACACCTTC. Translation gives CASSLVTAGWGYTF.

As concerns this clone: Compared with germline, one end of the junction differs, possibly owing to a read error. The chain uses TRBV6-5 and TRBJ2-3, with 9 positions matching TRBD1. The CDR3 has 12 amino acids. Germline V CDR1 and CDR2: MNHEY, SVGAGI. CDR3 residues: CASSLPRDRVRF. In nucleotides, the CDR3 is TGTGCCAGCAGTTTACCCCGGGACAGGGTGCGTTTT.

The chain recombines TRBV4-3 with TRBJ1-2; no reliable D call. Trimming took 3 bases from V and 6 from J, leaving 11 bases between them. The CDR3 has 13 residues. Germline CDR1 reads LGHNA; CDR2 reads YSLEER. Written as DNA, the CDR3 is TGCGCCAGCAGCCAGGACTTTGGCAATGGCTACACCTTC. It encodes CASSQDFGNGYTF.

The rearrangement joins TRBV9 to TRBJ2-1, with 15 bases that match TRBD2. Germline CDR1 is SGDLS and CDR2 is YYNGEE. V was pared by 0 bases and J by 7 bases, with 2 bases of the junction left unmatched. The CDR3 length is 16 residues. CDR3 sequence reads: CASSVVGLAGGNEQFF. As DNA, the CDR3 is TGTGCCAGCAGCGTAGTAGGACTAGCGGGAGGGAATGAGCAGTTCTTC.